The next 26 T cell receptor beta chains were all read from a single sample in a study of T cell changes during pregnancy in multiple sclerosis (dated by TCRdb to the late 2010s). Libraries were prepared through the immunoSEQ multiplex PCR assay. Sourced from immuneACCESS, this table was stored by TCRdb with only in-frame sequences that have V and J called. A share of the clones is absent; for the studies checked, an unresolved V gene accounts for under half, and the remainder has no known explanation. The sample contains under 40,000 clones, nearly 95% of them found a single time. Jointly, the top ten make up around 0.45% of the sample. The sequenced sample was CD4+ T cells from peripheral blood mononuclear cells, obtained in the third trimester of pregnancy. These receptors all stem from a female donor in good health, enrolled as a control in a pregnancy study.

The chain uses TRBV15 and TRBJ1-2; D may be TRBD1 (6 bases). The germline V and J ends were trimmed by 0 bases and 1 base, with 21 bases remaining between them. Germline assignment: CDR1 LNHNV and CDR2 YYDKDF (reference sequence). The CDR3 sequence is 19 residues long. The CDR3 nucleotides read TGTGCCACCAGCAGAGATCTTCGGGGGGCCCCCTCTTTTAACTATGGCTACACCTTC. Amino acids: CATSRDLRGAPSFNYGYTF. Full variable domain (rest looked up from reference TRBV15 and TRBJ1-2): DAMVIQNPRYQVTQFGKPVTLSCSQTLNHNVMYWYQQKSSQAPKLLFHYYDKDFNNEADTPDNFQSRRPNTSFCFLDIRSPGLGDTAMYLCATSRDLRGAPSFNYGYTFGSGTRLTVV.

This rearrangement joins TRBV28 to TRBJ1-3; D is perhaps TRBD1 (5 bases). The CDR3 length is 14 residues. CDR1 MDHEN and CDR2 SYDVKM come from the germline V gene. V was trimmed by 6 bases and J by 1 base, leaving 10 bases between them. The CDR3 DNA reads TGTGCCAGCAGATCTGGACATTCTGGAAACACCATATATTTT. It translates to CASRSGHSGNTIYF.

CDR3 bases: TGTGCCATCAGTGCCGCACGCGCGAACACTGAAGCTTTCTTT. Its protein product is CAISAARANTEAFF. The V gene is TRBV10-3, the J gene TRBJ1-1; D unclear. The V gene's germline CDR1 is ENHRY and CDR2 SYGVKD. Trimming took off 4 bases at V and 1 base at J, with 10 bases between the two ends. CDR3 length: 14 amino acids.

V and J are TRBV7-3 and TRBJ1-6, with D perhaps TRBD1 (5 bases). Germline assignment: CDR1 SGHTA and CDR2 FQGTGA. Trimming removed 0 bases at V and 0 bases at J, with 9 bases between. The CDR3 length is 17 residues. CDR3 sequence reads: CASSLTGGNSYNSPLHF. DNA for the CDR3: TGTGCCAGCAGCTTAACGGGGGGAAACTCCTATAATTCACCCCTCCACTTT.

This sequence joins TRBV7-2 and TRBJ1-6, with TRBD1 as a possible D gene (5 bases). CDR3 length: 15 amino acids. Deletions cut 1 base from V and 8 bases from J, with 12 bases between. Germline CDR1 reads SGHTA; CDR2 reads FQGNSA. The CDR3 DNA sequence: TGTGCCAGCAGCTTAGATAAGGGGAGGGATTCACCCCTCCACTTT. Protein sequence: CASSLDKGRDSPLHF.

The chain joins TRBV4-3 to TRBJ1-4, with 9 bases identical to TRBD1. CDR3 length: 16 amino acids. The germline CDR1 and CDR2 sequences are LGHNA and YSLEER. The V segment lost 0 bases and the J segment 8 bases; nucleotides outside the gene matches: 7. The CDR3 coding sequence is TGCGCCAGCAGCCAAGATGTTTCGACAGGGGGAGAAAAACTGTTTTTT. Its protein is CASSQDVSTGGEKLFF.

The chain is built from TRBV5-4 and TRBJ1-4; the match to TRBD1 covers 11 bases. J was trimmed by 7 bases and V by 4 bases; bases with no gene match: 3. Germline CDR1 is SGHNT and CDR2 is YYREEE (reference sequence). The CDR3 loop spans 14 amino acids. Written as DNA, the CDR3 is TGTGCCAGCAGCCAGGGACAGGGGGTTGAAAAACTGTTTTTT. Translated, it gives CASSQGQGVEKLFF.

V is TRBV28 and J is TRBJ1-2; no clear D gene. The V end lost 6 bases, the J end lost 2 bases, and 13 bases lay between the germline ends. This CDR3 comprises 14 residues. Looked up from germline, CDR1 is MDHEN and CDR2 is SYDVKM. In nucleotides, the CDR3 is TGTGCCAGCAGAGAGACTCGTGTCAACTATGGCTACACCTTC. It codes for CASRETRVNYGYTF.

The sample holds one count of this clone. The rearrangement links TRBV14 to TRBJ1-1; no reliable D call. The germline V gene has CDR1 SGHDN and CDR2 FVKESK. Trimming removed 1 base from V and 10 bases from J, with 13 bases in between. The CDR3 consists of 13 residues. The CDR3 spells CASSQGVLTGAFF. The CDR3 region has the DNA TGTGCCAGCAGCCAAGGGGTGCTGACGGGAGCTTTCTTT.

V is TRBV2 and J is TRBJ2-7; 11 bases match TRBD2. Germline assignment: CDR1 SNHLY and CDR2 FYNNEI. The CDR3 consists of 14 residues. V dropped 2 bases and J dropped 3; count of bases not matched to a gene: 0. The CDR3 loop is CASSETSGSYEQYF. CDR3 DNA sequence: TGTGCCAGCAGTGAAACTAGCGGGAGCTACGAGCAGTACTTC.

The chain employs TRBV4-3 and TRBJ2-2, with TRBD1 identical over 9 bases. V trimming: 1 base; J trimming: 5 bases; junction bases outside the gene matches: 5. The CDR3 contains 16 residues. Per the germline V gene, CDR1 is LGHNA and CDR2 is YSLEER. The CDR3, as DNA: TGCGCCAGCAGCCAAGCGGACAGGGGTGGAACCGGGGAGCTGTTTTTT. Protein sequence: CASSQADRGGTGELFF.

This sequence joins TRBV19 and TRBJ2-5; 8 nucleotides agree with TRBD1. Germline V gene data show CDR1 as LNHDA and CDR2 as SQIVND (reference sequence). The CDR3 is 16 amino acids. The V gene end was trimmed by 3 bases and the J gene end by 5 bases; junction bases not matched to a gene: 11. CDR3 sequence reads: CASSITGTGLEETQYF. The CDR3 nucleotides read TGTGCCAGTAGTATTACCGGGACAGGTCTAGAGGAGACCCAGTACTTC. Supplemented by reference TRBV19 and TRBJ2-5, the full variable domain reads DGGITQSPKYLFRKEGQNVTLSCEQNLNHDAMYWYRQDPGQGLRLIYYSQIVNDFQKGDIAEGYSVSREKKESFPLTVTSAQKNPTAFYLCASSITGTGLEETQYFGPGTRLLVL.

The gene calls are TRBV7-2 and TRBJ1-6, with 9 bases lining up with TRBD1. Germline lookup yields CDR1 SGHTA and CDR2 FQGNSA. Trimming cost V 5 bases and J 8 bases; bases outside gene matches: 4. The CDR3 loop spans 14 amino acids. CDR3 nucleotide sequence: TGTGCCAGCAGCCCCCGGACAGGGGATTCACCCCTCCACTTT. Amino acids: CASSPRTGDSPLHF.

The V gene is TRBV4-3, the J gene TRBJ1-2, with unresolved D. Per the germline V gene, CDR1 is LGHNA and CDR2 is YSLEER. This CDR3 has 15 residues. V was cut by 3 bases and J by 4 bases, with 15 bases left in between. The DNA of the CDR3 is TGCGCCAGCAGCCAGAGGGTGGGGTCCGGCTATGGCTACACCTTC. It specifies CASSQRVGSGYGYTF.

This chain links TRBV7-3 with TRBJ1-1, with D unresolved. V gave up 0 bases and J gave up 1 base, with 9 bases separating them. This CDR3 region has 15 residues. The germline V gene encodes CDR1 SGHTA and CDR2 FQGTGA. CDR3 nucleotide sequence: TGTGCCAGCAGCTTAACCGCTGGAGGGAACACTGAAGCTTTCTTT. Translation: CASSLTAGGNTEAFF. Together with reference TRBV7-3 and TRBJ1-1, the CDR3 gives the full variable domain: GAGVSQTPSNKVTEKGKYVELRCDPISGHTALYWYRQSLGQGPEFLIYFQGTGAADDSGLPNDRFFAVRPEGSVSTLKIQRTERGDSAVYLCASSLTAGGNTEAFFGQGTRLTVV.

The chain employs TRBV7-3 and TRBJ2-1; TRBD1 agrees at 8 bases. The CDR3 has 15 amino acids. J lost 2 bases, V lost 5 bases, and 5 bases had no gene match. Germline CDR1 reads SGHTA; CDR2 reads FQGTGA. CDR3 DNA sequence: TGTGCCAGCAGCCGACGACAGGGGACCTACAATGAGCAGTTCTTC. Its protein is CASSRRQGTYNEQFF. The entire variable domain, with the rest obtained from reference TRBV7-3 and TRBJ2-1, is as follows: GAGVSQTPSNKVTEKGKYVELRCDPISGHTALYWYRQSLGQGPEFLIYFQGTGAADDSGLPNDRFFAVRPEGSVSTLKIQRTERGDSAVYLCASSRRQGTYNEQFFGPGTRLTVL.

The V and J genes are TRBV7-3 and TRBJ2-5, with 9 bases lining up with TRBD2. V lost 4 bases and J lost 1; bases outside the gene matches: 1. Germline V lookup: CDR1 SGHTA, CDR2 FQGTGA. CDR3 length equals 14 residues. The CDR3 coding sequence is TGTGCCAGCAGCTCAGCGGGGGGCCAAGAGACCCAGTACTTC. Amino acids: CASSSAGGQETQYF. Complete variable domain (other parts from reference TRBV7-3 and TRBJ2-5): GAGVSQTPSNKVTEKGKYVELRCDPISGHTALYWYRQSLGQGPEFLIYFQGTGAADDSGLPNDRFFAVRPEGSVSTLKIQRTERGDSAVYLCASSSAGGQETQYFGPGTRLLVL.

The CDR3: CASSSGGSGSYNEQFF. The CDR3 nucleotides are TGTGCCAGCAGCTCAGGGGGGTCGGGCTCCTACAATGAGCAGTTCTTC. V usage is TRBV5-4 and J usage is TRBJ2-1; D is perhaps TRBD1 (7 bases). The CDR3 has 16 amino acids. V dropped 3 bases and J dropped 0 bases, with 13 bases sitting between them. Germline CDR1 reads SGHNT; CDR2 reads YYREEE (reference sequence). Together with reference TRBV5-4 and TRBJ2-1, the CDR3 gives the full variable domain: ETGVTQSPTHLIKTRGQQVTLRCSSQSGHNTVSWYQQALGQGPQFIFQYYREEENGRGNFPPRFSGLQFPNYSSELNVNALELDDSALYLCASSSGGSGSYNEQFFGPGTRLTVL.

The rearrangement uses TRBV6-1 and TRBJ1-5, with TRBD1 as a possible D gene (5 bases). Germline CDR1 reads MNHNS; CDR2 reads SASEGT. Trimming took off 6 bases at V and 8 bases at J, with 14 bases between the two ends. The CDR3 is 13 amino acids. As DNA, the CDR3 is TGTGCCAGCAGGCAGGGCTTAGTGGAGCCCCAGCATTTT. Translated, it gives CASRQGLVEPQHF.

The chain recombines TRBV14 with TRBJ2-7; possible D gene TRBD2, 6 bases. The CDR3 runs to 12 residues. Per germline, CDR1 SGHDN and CDR2 FVKESK. V was cut by 3 bases and J by 6 bases, with 9 bases left in between. CDR3 in amino acids: CASSQRRGEQYF. The CDR3 region has the DNA TGTGCCAGCAGCCAGCGGAGGGGCGAGCAGTACTTC.

This sequence joins TRBV6-6 and TRBJ1-1; 7 nucleotides align to TRBD1. Trimming cost V 0 bases and J 5 bases; bases outside gene matches: 3. Germline CDR1 and CDR2: MNHNY and SVGAGI (reference sequence). This CDR3 contains 14 residues. The CDR3 nucleotides read TGTGCCAGCAGTTACTCACAGGGGAGGACTGAAGCTTTCTTT. This encodes CASSYSQGRTEAFF.

This chain connects TRBV19 to TRBJ2-5; 8 bases are shared with TRBD2. The V segment lost 3 bases and the J segment 1 base; nucleotides outside the gene matches: 7. The length of the CDR3 is 16 residues. CDR1 is LNHDA, CDR2 SQIVND, per germline (reference sequence). Here the CDR3 reads CASSILRGAAQETQYF. The DNA for the CDR3 is TGTGCCAGTAGTATCCTGCGGGGGGCAGCCCAAGAGACCCAGTACTTC.

This clone showed up just once. The chain joins TRBV20-1 to TRBJ1-6, with a tentative D call TRBD1 (5 bases). V was shortened by 2 bases and J by 18 bases, with 11 bases between the two germline ends. The CDR3 spans 10 residues. Germline loops: CDR1 DFQATT, CDR2 SNEGSKA (reference sequence). The CDR3 loop reads CSARWAGSHF. DNA of the CDR3: TGCAGTGCTAGATGGGCAGGGTCCCACTTT.

The gene calls are TRBV18 and TRBJ1-2; 8 nucleotides align to TRBD1. The germline V gene encodes CDR1 KGHSH and CDR2 LQKENI. The CDR3 loop spans 13 amino acids. Trimming cost V 5 bases and J 4 bases; bases outside gene matches: 3. The DNA for the CDR3 is TGTGCCAGCTCAAAAGGACAGGGCTATGGCTACACCTTC. Amino acids: CASSKGQGYGYTF.

The rearrangement uses TRBV7-2 and TRBJ1-2, with TRBD1 matching 8 bases. Germline lookup yields CDR1 SGHTA and CDR2 FQGNSA. Trimming at V came to 2 bases and at J to 7 bases, leaving 15 bases not matched to a gene. The CDR3 loop spans 17 amino acids. DNA of the CDR3: TGTGCCAGCAGCTTACAGGGGGCGCCGAATACGCTATCTGGCTACACCTTC. It is translated as CASSLQGAPNTLSGYTF.

The rearrangement links TRBV5-4 to TRBJ1-2, with D possibly matching TRBD1 (5 bases). Germline lookup yields CDR1 SGHNT and CDR2 YYREEE (reference sequence). This CDR3 is 15 amino acids long. Trimming left V 2 bases short and J 2 bases short, with 13 bases between. CDR3 bases: TGTGCCAGCAGCTTAAGGGGCACGGCCAACTATGGCTACACCTTC. As protein: CASSLRGTANYGYTF.